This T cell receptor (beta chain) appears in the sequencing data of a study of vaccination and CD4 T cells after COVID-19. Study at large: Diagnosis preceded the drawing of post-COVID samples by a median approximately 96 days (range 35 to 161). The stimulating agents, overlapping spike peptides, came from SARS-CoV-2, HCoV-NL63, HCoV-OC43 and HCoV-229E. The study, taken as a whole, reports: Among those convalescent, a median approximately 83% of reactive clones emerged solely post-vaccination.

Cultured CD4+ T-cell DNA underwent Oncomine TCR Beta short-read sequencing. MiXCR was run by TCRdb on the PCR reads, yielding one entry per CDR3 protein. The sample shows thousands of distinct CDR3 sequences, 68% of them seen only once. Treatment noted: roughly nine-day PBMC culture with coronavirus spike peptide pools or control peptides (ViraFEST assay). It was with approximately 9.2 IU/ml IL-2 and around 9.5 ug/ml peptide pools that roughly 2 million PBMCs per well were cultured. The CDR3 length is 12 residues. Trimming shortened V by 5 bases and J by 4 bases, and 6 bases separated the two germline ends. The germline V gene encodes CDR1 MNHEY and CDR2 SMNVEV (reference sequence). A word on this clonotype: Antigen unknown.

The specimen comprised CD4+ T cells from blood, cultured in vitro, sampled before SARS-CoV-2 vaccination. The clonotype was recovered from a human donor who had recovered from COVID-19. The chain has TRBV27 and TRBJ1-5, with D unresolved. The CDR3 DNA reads TGTGCCAGCAGTCGGTGGAATCAGCCCCAGCATTTT. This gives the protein CASSRWNQPQHF.